This is a list of T cell receptor beta chains from one sample in a study of blood T cell repertoires in COVID-19. The table came from immunoSEQ multiplex PCR; TCRdb's copy has only in-frame clones and leaves some out. The sample has some 190,000 clones, 88% seen once; the top ten hold about 4.2%. The specimen was peripheral blood. These receptors were obtained from a human donor in a cohort sampled during active COVID-19. The CDR3 runs from the conserved cysteine through the conserved F or W. The D gene is left open where the match is weak. Clone size, where shown, is once, few, many, or a class for clones that have expanded.

cdr3_aa: CASSFGNRVSLPDTQYF; cdr3_nt: TGTGCCAGCAGTTTCGGCAACAGGGTCTCATTACCAGATACGCAGTATTTT; v_call: TRBV27; clone_size: .; j_call: TRBJ2-3; d_call: .
cdr3_aa: CASSQSGNTIYF; cdr3_nt: TGTGCCAGCAGCCAATCTGGAAACACCATATATTTT; v_call: TRBV6-5; clone_size: .; j_call: TRBJ1-3; d_call: .
cdr3_aa: CASSSGGPQHF; cdr3_nt: TGTGCCAGCAGCTCGGGGGGGCCCCAGCATTTT; v_call: TRBV14; clone_size: few; j_call: TRBJ1-5; d_call: .
cdr3_aa: CASSEFWAGDYGYTF; cdr3_nt: TGCGCCAGCAGTGAATTTTGGGCAGGCGACTATGGCTACACCTTC; v_call: TRBV10-2; clone_size: .; j_call: TRBJ1-2; d_call: .
cdr3_aa: CASSRQSGGFNSPLHF; cdr3_nt: TGTGCCAGCAGTAGGCAATCCGGGGGGTTTAATTCACCCCTCCACTTT; v_call: TRBV9; clone_size: .; j_call: TRBJ1-6; d_call: .
cdr3_aa: CASTGLTGKRQPQHF; cdr3_nt: TGTGCCAGCACCGGCCTGACAGGGAAGAGACAGCCCCAGCATTTT; v_call: TRBV5-5; clone_size: .; j_call: TRBJ1-5; d_call: TRBD1
cdr3_aa: CASNEQGRGQYF; cdr3_nt: TGTGCCAGCAATGAACAGGGGAGGGGGCAGTACTTC; v_call: TRBV2; clone_size: .; j_call: TRBJ2-7; d_call: .
cdr3_aa: CASSRGQGYEQYF; cdr3_nt: TGTGCCAGCAGTAGGGGACAGGGCTACGAGCAGTACTTC; v_call: TRBV6-5; clone_size: .; j_call: TRBJ2-7; d_call: TRBD1
cdr3_aa: CASSLLAGGSYEQYF; cdr3_nt: TGTGCCAGCAGCTTACTAGCGGGGGGATCCTACGAGCAGTACTTC; v_call: TRBV7-2; clone_size: .; j_call: TRBJ2-7; d_call: TRBD2
cdr3_aa: CASSPSGGLGEQFF; cdr3_nt: TGTGCCAGCAGTCCGAGCGGGGGGCTCGGTGAGCAGTTCTTC; v_call: TRBV28; clone_size: .; j_call: TRBJ2-1; d_call: TRBD2
cdr3_aa: CASSYTGGGTEAFF; cdr3_nt: TGTGCCAGCAGTTACACAGGGGGCGGTACTGAAGCTTTCTTT; v_call: TRBV6-5; clone_size: .; j_call: TRBJ1-1; d_call: TRBD1
cdr3_aa: CASSQGGAGNTIYF; cdr3_nt: TGTGCCAGCAGCCAGGGAGGGGCTGGAAACACCATATATTTT; v_call: TRBV3-1/TRBV3-2; clone_size: few; j_call: TRBJ1-3; d_call: .
cdr3_aa: CASSQAVSSPYEQYF; cdr3_nt: TGCGCCAGCAGCCAGGCAGTCTCTAGTCCCTACGAGCAGTACTTC; v_call: TRBV4-1; clone_size: .; j_call: TRBJ2-7; d_call: .
cdr3_aa: CASSSTAAKNIQYF; cdr3_nt: TGTGCCAGCAGCTCGACTGCTGCCAAAAACATTCAGTACTTC; v_call: TRBV6-5; clone_size: .; j_call: TRBJ2-4; d_call: .
cdr3_aa: CASSRQGGGGSYNEQFF; cdr3_nt: TGTGCCAGCAGCCGACAGGGCGGTGGGGGCTCCTACAATGAGCAGTTCTTC; v_call: TRBV9; clone_size: .; j_call: TRBJ2-1; d_call: TRBD1
cdr3_aa: CASSYGQGSTDTQYF; cdr3_nt: TGTGCCAGCAGTTACGGACAGGGAAGCACAGATACGCAGTATTTT; v_call: TRBV6-5; clone_size: .; j_call: TRBJ2-3; d_call: TRBD1
cdr3_aa: CSAENGGYTF; cdr3_nt: TGCAGTGCTGAAAACGGGGGCTACACCTTC; v_call: TRBV20-1; clone_size: few; j_call: TRBJ1-2; d_call: .
cdr3_aa: CASSDRPGNTGELFF; cdr3_nt: TGTGCCAGCAGTGATAGGCCAGGGAATACCGGGGAGCTGTTTTTT; v_call: TRBV6-4; clone_size: .; j_call: TRBJ2-2; d_call: .
cdr3_aa: CASSFGQSNQQETQYF; cdr3_nt: TGTGCCAGCAGCTTCGGACAGAGCAATCAACAAGAGACCCAGTACTTC; v_call: TRBV5-8; clone_size: .; j_call: TRBJ2-5; d_call: .
cdr3_aa: CASSFGGAGEQYF; cdr3_nt: TGCGCCAGCAGCTTTGGGGGGGCGGGGGAGCAGTACTTC; v_call: TRBV5-1; clone_size: .; j_call: TRBJ2-7; d_call: .
cdr3_aa: CASSLGDSIFGTQYF; cdr3_nt: TGTGCCAGCAGCTTGGGGGACAGTATCTTTGGGACCCAGTACTTC; v_call: TRBV5-4; clone_size: few; j_call: TRBJ2-5; d_call: TRBD1
cdr3_aa: CASSPRGGGGGELFF; cdr3_nt: TGTGCCAGCAGCCCCCGCGGGGGCGGGGGCGGGGAGCTGTTTTTT; v_call: TRBV3-1/TRBV3-2; clone_size: .; j_call: TRBJ2-2; d_call: .
cdr3_aa: CASSQDFRGGETQYF; cdr3_nt: TGCGCCAGCAGCCAAGATTTTCGGGGGGGGGAGACCCAGTACTTC; v_call: TRBV4-3; clone_size: .; j_call: TRBJ2-5; d_call: TRBD2
cdr3_aa: CASSFTGGALLDYGYTF; cdr3_nt: TGTGCCAGCAGCTTTACAGGGGGCGCCCTCCTCGACTATGGCTACACCTTC; v_call: TRBV3-1/TRBV3-2; clone_size: .; j_call: TRBJ1-2; d_call: TRBD1
cdr3_aa: CAISELGSHEQFF; cdr3_nt: TGTGCCATCAGTGAACTCGGTAGCCATGAGCAGTTCTTC; v_call: TRBV10-3; clone_size: .; j_call: TRBJ2-1; d_call: .
cdr3_aa: CASTKLGQGVYEQFF; cdr3_nt: TGTGCCAGTACCAAACTGGGACAGGGGGTCTATGAGCAGTTCTTC; v_call: TRBV19; clone_size: .; j_call: TRBJ2-1; d_call: TRBD1
cdr3_aa: CASSVDRQGTQYF; cdr3_nt: TGTGCCAGCAGCGTAGACCGACAAGGGACCCAGTACTTC; v_call: TRBV9; clone_size: .; j_call: TRBJ2-5; d_call: .
cdr3_aa: CASSLGTGEVQETQYF; cdr3_nt: TGCGCCAGCAGCTTGGGGACAGGGGAGGTTCAAGAGACCCAGTACTTC; v_call: TRBV5-1; clone_size: .; j_call: TRBJ2-5; d_call: TRBD1
cdr3_aa: CASSPRGGHEQYF; cdr3_nt: TGTGCCAGCAGCCCCAGAGGGGGCCACGAGCAGTACTTC; v_call: TRBV27; clone_size: .; j_call: TRBJ2-7; d_call: TRBD1
cdr3_aa: CASSYAGAGGYTF; cdr3_nt: TGTGCCAGCAGTTACGCAGGGGCTGGAGGCTACACCTTC; v_call: TRBV6-2/TRBV6-3; clone_size: many; j_call: TRBJ1-2; d_call: .
cdr3_aa: CASSLAGQGYNSPLHF; cdr3_nt: TGTGCCAGCAGCCTCGCAGGACAGGGCTATAATTCACCCCTCCACTTT; v_call: TRBV28; clone_size: .; j_call: TRBJ1-6; d_call: TRBD1
cdr3_aa: CASRRRGPDTQYF; cdr3_nt: TGTGCCAGTAGAAGGAGGGGCCCAGATACGCAGTATTTT; v_call: TRBV19; clone_size: .; j_call: TRBJ2-3; d_call: .
cdr3_aa: CASSVSGTGVIGEQYF; cdr3_nt: TGCGCCAGCAGCGTCTCCGGGACAGGGGTCATAGGCGAGCAGTACTTC; v_call: TRBV5-1; clone_size: .; j_call: TRBJ2-7; d_call: TRBD1
cdr3_aa: CASRTTSGGRNEQFF; cdr3_nt: TGTGCCAGCCGAACGACTAGCGGGGGTAGAAATGAGCAGTTCTTC; v_call: TRBV27; clone_size: .; j_call: TRBJ2-1; d_call: TRBD2
cdr3_aa: CASSVSTGGYETQYF; cdr3_nt: TGTGCCAGCAGCGTATCAACAGGGGGCTATGAGACCCAGTACTTC; v_call: TRBV9; clone_size: few; j_call: TRBJ2-5; d_call: TRBD1
cdr3_aa: CASSFDLAGANTGELFF; cdr3_nt: TGTGCCAGCAGCTTTGACCTAGCGGGGGCGAACACCGGGGAGCTGTTTTTT; v_call: TRBV5-4; clone_size: .; j_call: TRBJ2-2; d_call: TRBD2
cdr3_aa: CASSLAVSASEQYF; cdr3_nt: TGCGCCAGCAGCTTGGCAGTATCCGCTTCCGAGCAGTACTTC; v_call: TRBV5-1; clone_size: once; j_call: TRBJ2-7; d_call: .
cdr3_aa: CASSSTGYWGTNEKLFF; cdr3_nt: TGTGCCAGCAGTTCGACAGGTTATTGGGGAACTAATGAAAAACTGTTTTTT; v_call: TRBV27; clone_size: .; j_call: TRBJ1-4; d_call: .
cdr3_aa: CASSIRGRNYGYTF; cdr3_nt: TGTGCCAGTAGTATAAGGGGCAGGAACTATGGCTACACCTTC; v_call: TRBV19; clone_size: .; j_call: TRBJ1-2; d_call: .
cdr3_aa: CASSIDNRLVTEAFF; cdr3_nt: TGTGCCAGTAGTATAGATAACAGGTTGGTCACTGAAGCTTTCTTT; v_call: TRBV19; clone_size: .; j_call: TRBJ1-1; d_call: .
cdr3_aa: CASSQNSAFYNEQFF; cdr3_nt: TGTGCCAGCAGCCAGAATAGCGCCTTCTACAATGAGCAGTTCTTC; v_call: TRBV6-2/TRBV6-3; clone_size: .; j_call: TRBJ2-1; d_call: .
cdr3_aa: CASSVAGGATGELFF; cdr3_nt: TGTGCCAGCAGCGTAGCGGGGGGAGCCACCGGGGAGCTGTTTTTT; v_call: TRBV9; clone_size: few; j_call: TRBJ2-2; d_call: TRBD2